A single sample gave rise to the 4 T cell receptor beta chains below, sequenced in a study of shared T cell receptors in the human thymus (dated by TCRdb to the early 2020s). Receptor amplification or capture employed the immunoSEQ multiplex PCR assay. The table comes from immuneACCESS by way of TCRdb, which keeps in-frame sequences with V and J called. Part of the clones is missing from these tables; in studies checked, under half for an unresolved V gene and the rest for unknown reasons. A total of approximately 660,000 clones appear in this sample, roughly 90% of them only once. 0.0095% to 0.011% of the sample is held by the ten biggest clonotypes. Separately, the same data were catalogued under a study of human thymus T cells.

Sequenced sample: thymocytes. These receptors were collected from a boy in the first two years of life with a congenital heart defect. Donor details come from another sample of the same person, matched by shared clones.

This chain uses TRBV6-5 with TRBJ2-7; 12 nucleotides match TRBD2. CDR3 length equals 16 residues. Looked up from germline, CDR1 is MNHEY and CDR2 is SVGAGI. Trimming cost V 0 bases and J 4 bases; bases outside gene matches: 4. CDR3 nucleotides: TGTGCCAGCAGTTACTCGAGACTAGCGGGAGCTTACGAGCAGTACTTC. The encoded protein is CASSYSRLAGAYEQYF.

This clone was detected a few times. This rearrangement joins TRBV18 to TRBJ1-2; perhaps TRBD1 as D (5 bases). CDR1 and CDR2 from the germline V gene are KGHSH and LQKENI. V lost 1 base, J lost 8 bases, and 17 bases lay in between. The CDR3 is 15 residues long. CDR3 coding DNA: TGTGCCAGCTCACCACGAAAGGATATGTCAGGGGGCTACACCTTC. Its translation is CASSPRKDMSGGYTF.

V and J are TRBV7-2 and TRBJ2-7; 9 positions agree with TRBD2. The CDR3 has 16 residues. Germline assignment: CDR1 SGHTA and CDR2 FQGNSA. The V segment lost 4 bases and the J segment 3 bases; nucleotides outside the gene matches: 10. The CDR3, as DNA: TGTGCCAGCAGCTCTCGCGGGAGGGCCTTAGGCTACGAGCAGTACTTC. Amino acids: CASSSRGRALGYEQYF.

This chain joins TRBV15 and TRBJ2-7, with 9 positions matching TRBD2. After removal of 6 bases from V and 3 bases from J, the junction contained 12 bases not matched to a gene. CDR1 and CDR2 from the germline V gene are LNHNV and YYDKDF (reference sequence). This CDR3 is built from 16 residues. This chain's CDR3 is CATSERGAGGCYEQYF. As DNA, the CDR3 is TGTGCCACCAGTGAAAGGGGAGCGGGAGGATGCTACGAGCAGTACTTC.